The TCR beta chain under discussion was sequenced for a study of cytomegalovirus exposure and HLA in healthy donors (dated by TCRdb to 2016 to 2017). Context from the whole study: In an earlier analysis of 587 of the donors, roughly 300 Gb of sequence data and 117 million unique TCR beta sequences from approximately 180 million T cells were reported. An earlier analysis of roughly 580 of the donors used high-throughput TCR beta sequencing to judge whether each TCR beta V gene segment behaved as functional or pseudogenic. An early release that covered more than 550 HLA-typed donors contained approximately 300 gigabases of sequencing data and about 93 million unique TCR sequences. All discovery cohort repertoires had been generated on a single sequencing platform. On average, roughly 240,000 unique TCR beta nucleotide sequences were sequenced per donor among 398 genotyped donors of the cohort, with roughly 18% of those sequences being non-productive. HLA typing included class I and class II loci at four-digit resolution. A later analysis re-analyzed previously published TCR beta repertoires from about 600 donors and added high-resolution HLA genotyping to study TCR occurrence patterns. In addition to the first cohort of several hundred subjects, a separate validation cohort of 130 or so different subjects was used. Donor age, sex, ethnicity and CMV serostatus were compiled alongside the repertoire data. The study aimed to test whether signatures of past pathogen exposure could be identified by cataloging public T cell receptors. Of the roughly 400 genotyped donors, around 81% fell in the genetic ancestry cluster associated with self-reported Caucasian donors. Roughly 5 DR-DQ haplotypes were treated as single units for association and clustering because of strong linkage in the cohort. A later genetic analysis used genome-wide SNP genotypes for about 55% of the 666 donors, treating that subset as a discovery cohort. The study combined high-throughput TCR immunosequencing, statistical association of individual TCRs with disease status, and machine learning to predict cytomegalovirus infection status. The study profiled the T cell repertoires of about 640 subjects by immunosequencing and related them to cytomegalovirus serostatus. Typing coverage varied by locus: roughly 620-640 donors for A, B, C, DRB1 and DQB1; roughly 510 for DQA1; around 570 for DPA1; approximately 450 for DPB1. Rather than using new phenotypic data, the later analysis identified candidate immune exposures from TCR beta sequences and from how often those sequences occurred across donors.

The investigation overall reported the following: This cohort had only TCR beta chains sequenced, and the lack of alpha or paired-chain data limited which features could be detected. The study listed approximately 150 TCR beta chains as associated with cytomegalovirus. In a later analysis, HLA-associated TCR beta chains were found to be more clonally expanded and to have lower generation probabilities than equally common non-associated chains. Because counts were too low, roughly 18 rarely observed V segments, including chromosome 9 orphons, were left out of the earlier analysis of 587 of the donors. Across donors, most TCR sequences were observed very rarely, whereas some public TCRs were present in many individuals. The authors suggested that the approach could potentially be extended to other disease states and immunological phenotypes. Three of the identified cytomegalovirus-associated TCR beta chains were confirmed in vitro to be specific for cytomegalovirus antigens. Cytomegalovirus status was reported to be diagnosed by the classifier with high specificity and sensitivity in both the original and validation cohorts. Assigning TCR associations to individual alleles was difficult when HLA alleles, especially DR and DQ, strongly co-occurred. Linkage disequilibrium might explain the correlated functional status among segregating V segments, but an unknown experimental factor could not be excluded. A later analysis reported that several top co-occurrence clusters appeared linked to parvovirus B19, influenza, CMV and Epstein-Barr virus. Because some donors lacked HLA typing at each locus, the association tests relied only on the typed subset. An earlier analysis of 587 of the donors showed that most TCR beta V segments appeared in productive rearrangements either about 87% or about 30% of the time, which broadly matched IMGT annotations. The presence/absence analyses assumed that sequencing depth was roughly uniform across donors, and that assumption may not be true. A further reported finding was that TCR beta sequences accurately predicted the HLA-A and HLA-B alleles for most subjects in the first cohort. The sequencing pipeline was judged likely to have produced a cluster of highly shared sequence variants as a technical artifact. A later genetic analysis associated a missense DCLRE1C variant with V-gene and J-gene trimming of TCR beta chains, and an independent cohort replicated the association. A later analysis associated 16,951 TCR beta sequences with specific HLA alleles at a false discovery rate of 0.05. In a later analysis, TCR association rates were found to vary across HLA loci, with the most associated TCRs seen for DRB1 alleles and the fewest for HLA-C alleles. Compared with the 666-donor mean, donors in an Asian-associated ancestry cluster had fewer N-insertions in productive TCRs, according to a later genetic analysis. For the cohort, immune exposure information was limited to CMV serostatus. Most CMV-associated TCR beta chains appeared to be HLA-restricted in a later analysis, and the HLA associations seemed to be driven largely by CMV exposure.

The library was produced with the immunoSEQ multiplex PCR assay. For the multiplex PCR, a mixture combining 60 forward primers for TCR Vbeta segments and 13 reverse primers for TCR Jbeta segments was used. A multiplex PCR assay on genomic DNA amplified the CDR3 region of rearranged TCR beta genes. On the Illumina HiSeq System, the amplified TCR beta libraries were sequenced as 87-base-pair reads. In the original analysis: A later analysis counted about 80 million unique TCR beta chains across the 666 repertoires, and 9 million to 14 million of these chains were shared by at least two donors. To remove PCR and sequencing errors, raw reads were error-corrected and collapsed into unique sequences using a nearest-neighbor algorithm that merged closely related sequences. V, D and J gene segments were assigned by aligning CDR3 sequences to IMGT reference sequences. For a sequence to be retained, at least a six-nucleotide match to both a V gene segment and a J gene segment was required. A rearrangement counted as productive if the CDR3 had no stop codons and remained in frame with V and J, and every other rearrangement counted as non-productive. CDR3 was defined by IMGT convention, running from the second conserved V-encoded cysteine to the conserved J-encoded phenylalanine. The earlier analysis of a few hundred of the donors excluded any sequence lacking an unambiguous match to a single V gene segment. An earlier analysis of 587 of the donors classified V segments as functional when productive rearrangements were above 56.7% and as segregating when the standard deviation between donors was above 5%. A statistical classification framework was built to diagnose cytomegalovirus status from the catalog of TCR beta chain sequences. In a later analysis, V and J genes were assigned by comparing TCR nucleotide sequences against IMGT/GENE-DB human TR gene sequences. The TCRdist pipeline was used in a later analysis to assign CDR3 sequences and most-parsimonious VDJ recombination scenarios. A later analysis defined each TCR beta chain by its CDR3 amino acid sequence plus V-gene family, and excluded reads lacking a unique V-gene family. As a way to deal with suspected cross-contamination and a sequencing artifact, a later analysis dropped roughly 600 nucleotide sequences that were highly shared and had low generation probability. In a later analysis, a clonal expansion index was calculated for each public chain from normalized within-repertoire ranks of inferred template counts. In a later analysis, generation probabilities were computed with a VDJ recombination model fitted to out-of-frame rearrangements, and the resulting probabilities were checked against IGoR. In a later analysis, hypergeometric tests were used to score TCR-TCR, TCR-HLA and TCR-CMV co-occurrence, with a repertoire-size bias correction applied to TCR pairs. To estimate false discovery rates, a later analysis permuted the HLA or CMV assignments 20 times. In a later analysis, co-occurring TCRs were grouped using DBSCAN, with TCRdist sequence similarity added in when clustering inside HLA-allele-positive subsets. Repertoires with fewer than 30,000 or more than 120,000 public chains were left out of co-occurrence clustering, as were about 5 repertoires with anomalous nucleotide sharing. TCRdb retrieved this table from immuneACCESS and kept in-frame rearrangements only. Not all clones are present; in checked studies, unresolved V genes account for under half, and no reason is known for the remainder. That table is the source of V, J and clone size, and D and trimming were worked out from the DNA. Counted in this sample were roughly 180,000 clones; around 80% of them appeared once. In total, the top ten clones hold 1.2% of the sample.

As regards this clone: Its cognate antigen has yet to be identified. No base-level quality is on record; no much larger clone is a single base apart.

The cohort comprised 550 to 700 healthy bone marrow donors. At the time of sampling, every cohort member was nominally healthy, though immune exposures that went unrecorded were likely present. The donor tested CMV seronegative, placing the donor among the 350 or so seronegative members of the cohort. A peripheral blood sample was provided by each donor, and peripheral blood mononuclear cells were used for TCR beta sequencing. Genomic DNA was extracted from the blood cell samples with the Qiagen DNeasy Blood Extraction Kit. This receptor was obtained from a boy under 10 years old in good health and CMV-seronegative. Sample: PBMCs.

The nucleotide sequence reads as follows: TGTGCCAGCAGCTTAGCGCTGGCCACTGAAGCTTTCTTT. Its product reads: CASSLALATEAFF. The V and J segments used are TRBV7-8 and TRBJ1-1; no D gene can be assigned with confidence. The CDR3 sequence holds 13 residues, the cysteine and phenylalanine included. Only CDR3 DNA is held: 39 bases, read in frame from base 1. CDR1 and CDR2 are drawn from the germline V gene: SGHVS, FQNEAQ. V drops 0 bases and J drops 4 bases, leaving 6 bases in between.